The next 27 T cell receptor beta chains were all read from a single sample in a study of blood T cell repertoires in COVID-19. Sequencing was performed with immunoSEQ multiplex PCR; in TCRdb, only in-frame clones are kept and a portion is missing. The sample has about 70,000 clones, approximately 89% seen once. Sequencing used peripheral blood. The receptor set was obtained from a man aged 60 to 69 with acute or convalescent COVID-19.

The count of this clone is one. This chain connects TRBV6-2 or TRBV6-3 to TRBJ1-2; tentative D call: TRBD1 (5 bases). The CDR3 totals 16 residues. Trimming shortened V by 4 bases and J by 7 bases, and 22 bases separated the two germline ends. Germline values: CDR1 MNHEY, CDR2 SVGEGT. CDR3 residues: CASSSERQPGSGGYTF. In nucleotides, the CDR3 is TGTGCCAGCAGTTCCGAAAGACAGCCTGGTTCGGGTGGCTACACCTTC.

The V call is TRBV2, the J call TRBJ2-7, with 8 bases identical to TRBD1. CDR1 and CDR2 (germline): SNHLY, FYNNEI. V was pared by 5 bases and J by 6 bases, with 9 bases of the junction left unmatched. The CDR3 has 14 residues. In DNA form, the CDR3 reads TGTGCCAGCAGTTTGGACAGGGCTCTTCGCGAGCAGTACTTC. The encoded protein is CASSLDRALREQYF.

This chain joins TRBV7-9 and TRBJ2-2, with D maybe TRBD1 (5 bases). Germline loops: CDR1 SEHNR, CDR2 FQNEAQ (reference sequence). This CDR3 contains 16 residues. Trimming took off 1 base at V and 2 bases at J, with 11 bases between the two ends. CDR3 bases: TGTGCCAGCAGCTTAGTAGGGGCCTCCAACACCGGGGAGCTGTTTTTT. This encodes CASSLVGASNTGELFF. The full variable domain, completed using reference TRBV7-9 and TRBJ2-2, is DTGVSQNPRHKITKRGQNVTFRCDPISEHNRLYWYRQTLGQGPEFLTYFQNEAQLEKSRLLSDRFSAERPKGSFSTLEIQRTEQGDSAMYLCASSLVGASNTGELFFGEGSRLTVL.

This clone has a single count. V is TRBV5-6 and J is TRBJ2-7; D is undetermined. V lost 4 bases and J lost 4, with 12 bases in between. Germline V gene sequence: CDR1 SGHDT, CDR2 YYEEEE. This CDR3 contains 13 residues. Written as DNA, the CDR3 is TGTGCCAGCAGCGGCCCGACACGTTACGAGCAGTACTTC. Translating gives CASSGPTRYEQYF.

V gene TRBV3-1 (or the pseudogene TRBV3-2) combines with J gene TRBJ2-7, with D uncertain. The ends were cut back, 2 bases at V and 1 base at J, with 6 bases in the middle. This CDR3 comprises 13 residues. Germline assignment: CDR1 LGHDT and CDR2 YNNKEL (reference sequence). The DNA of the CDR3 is TGTGCCAGCAGCCAACCCCAGTCCTACGAGCAGTACTTC. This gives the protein CASSQPQSYEQYF.

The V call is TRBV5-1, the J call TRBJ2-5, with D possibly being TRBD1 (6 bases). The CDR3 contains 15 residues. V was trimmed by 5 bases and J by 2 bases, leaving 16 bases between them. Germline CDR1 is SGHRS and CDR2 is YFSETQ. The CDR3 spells CASRRAMDSQETQYF. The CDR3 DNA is TGCGCCAGCAGGCGAGCGATGGACAGTCAAGAGACCCAGTACTTC.

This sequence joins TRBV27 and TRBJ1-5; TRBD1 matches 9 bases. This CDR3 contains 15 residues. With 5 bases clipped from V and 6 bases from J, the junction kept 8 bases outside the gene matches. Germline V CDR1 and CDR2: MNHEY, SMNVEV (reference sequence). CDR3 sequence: CASSQDRGLVQPQHF. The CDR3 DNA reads TGTGCCAGCAGTCAGGACAGGGGTTTGGTTCAGCCCCAGCATTTT.

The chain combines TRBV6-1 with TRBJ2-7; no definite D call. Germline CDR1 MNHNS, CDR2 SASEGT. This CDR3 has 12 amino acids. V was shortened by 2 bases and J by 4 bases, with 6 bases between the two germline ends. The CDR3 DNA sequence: TGTGCCAGCAGTGAAAGAGGTTACGAGCAGTACTTC. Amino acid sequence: CASSERGYEQYF.

CDR3: CATSDSGGNSPLHF. The CDR3, as DNA: TGTGCCACCAGTGATTCAGGGGGAAATTCACCCCTCCACTTT. The genes are TRBV24-1 and TRBJ1-6; 7 nucleotides agree with TRBD1. V trimming: 2 bases; J trimming: 7 bases; junction bases outside the gene matches: 1. The V gene's germline CDR1 is KGHDR and CDR2 SFDVKD. The CDR3 runs to 14 residues.

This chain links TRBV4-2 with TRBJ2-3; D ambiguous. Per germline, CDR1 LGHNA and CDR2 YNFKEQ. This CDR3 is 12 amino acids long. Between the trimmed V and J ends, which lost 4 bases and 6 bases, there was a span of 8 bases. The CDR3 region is CASSRLSDTQYF. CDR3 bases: TGTGCCAGCAGCCGACTTTCCGATACGCAGTATTTT.

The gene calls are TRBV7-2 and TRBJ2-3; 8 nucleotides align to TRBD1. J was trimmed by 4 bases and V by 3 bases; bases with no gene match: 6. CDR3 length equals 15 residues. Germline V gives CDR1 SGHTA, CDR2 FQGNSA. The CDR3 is CASSFGQGRADTQYF. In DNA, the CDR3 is TGTGCCAGCAGCTTTGGACAGGGCCGGGCAGATACGCAGTATTTT.

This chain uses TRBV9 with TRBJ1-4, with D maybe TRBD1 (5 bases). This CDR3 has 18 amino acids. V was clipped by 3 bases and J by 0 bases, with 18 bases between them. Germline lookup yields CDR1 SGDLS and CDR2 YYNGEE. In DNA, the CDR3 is TGTGCCAGCAGCGCGACACCCGGGGGGGGTGCAACTAATGAAAAACTGTTTTTT. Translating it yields CASSATPGGGATNEKLFF. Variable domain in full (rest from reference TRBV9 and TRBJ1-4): DSGVTQTPKHLITATGQRVTLRCSPRSGDLSVYWYQQSLDQGLQFLIQYYNGEERAKGNILERFSAQQFPDLHSELNLSSLELGDSALYFCASSATPGGGATNEKLFFGSGTQLSVL.

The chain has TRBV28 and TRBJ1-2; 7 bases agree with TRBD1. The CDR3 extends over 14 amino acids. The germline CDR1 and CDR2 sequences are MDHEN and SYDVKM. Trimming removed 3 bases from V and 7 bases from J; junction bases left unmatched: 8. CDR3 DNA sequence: TGTGCCAGCAGTTTGGAGGGGGCTTGGTTTGGCTACACCTTC. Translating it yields CASSLEGAWFGYTF.

In DNA, the CDR3 is TGTGCCAGCAGCGCCTCAAGCGGGGGGGCTGTCGATGAGCAGTTCTTC. Its protein product is CASSASSGGAVDEQFF. The V and J genes are TRBV9 and TRBJ2-1, with 10 nucleotides matching TRBD2. CDR1 SGDLS and CDR2 YYNGEE come from the germline V gene. V lost 3 bases to trimming and J lost 8 bases; unmatched junction nucleotides: 11. The CDR3 consists of 16 residues.

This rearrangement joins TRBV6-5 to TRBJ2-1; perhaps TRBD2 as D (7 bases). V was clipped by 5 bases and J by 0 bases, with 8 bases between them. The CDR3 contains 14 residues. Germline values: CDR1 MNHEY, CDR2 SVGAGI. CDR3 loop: CASSRGGSYNEQFF. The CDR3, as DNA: TGTGCCAGCAGTAGGGGGGGCTCCTACAATGAGCAGTTCTTC.

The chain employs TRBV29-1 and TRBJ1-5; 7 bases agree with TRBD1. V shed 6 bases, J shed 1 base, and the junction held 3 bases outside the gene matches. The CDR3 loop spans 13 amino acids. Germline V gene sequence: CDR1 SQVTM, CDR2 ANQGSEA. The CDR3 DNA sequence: TGCAGCGTCCGGACAGGAAGCAATCAGCCCCAGCATTTT. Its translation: CSVRTGSNQPQHF.

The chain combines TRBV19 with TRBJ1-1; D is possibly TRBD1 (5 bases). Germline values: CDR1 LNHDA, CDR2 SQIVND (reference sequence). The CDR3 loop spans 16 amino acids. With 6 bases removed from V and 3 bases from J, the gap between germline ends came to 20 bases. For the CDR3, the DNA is TGTGCCAGTAGCCCCCTAAGACAGTTTGGCGACACTGAAGCTTTCTTT. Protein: CASSPLRQFGDTEAFF.

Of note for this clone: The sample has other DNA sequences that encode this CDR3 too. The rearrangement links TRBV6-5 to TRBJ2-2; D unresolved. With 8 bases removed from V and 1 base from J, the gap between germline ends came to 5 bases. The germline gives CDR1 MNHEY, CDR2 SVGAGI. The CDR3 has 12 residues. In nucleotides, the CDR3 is TGTGCCAGCCGCAGGAACACCGGGGAGCTGTTTTTT. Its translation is CASRRNTGELFF.

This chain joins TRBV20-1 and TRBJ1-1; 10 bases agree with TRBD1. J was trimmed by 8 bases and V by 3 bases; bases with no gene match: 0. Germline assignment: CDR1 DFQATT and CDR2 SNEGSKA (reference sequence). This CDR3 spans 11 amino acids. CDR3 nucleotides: TGCAGTGCTAGGACAGGGGGCGAAGCTTTCTTT. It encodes CSARTGGEAFF.

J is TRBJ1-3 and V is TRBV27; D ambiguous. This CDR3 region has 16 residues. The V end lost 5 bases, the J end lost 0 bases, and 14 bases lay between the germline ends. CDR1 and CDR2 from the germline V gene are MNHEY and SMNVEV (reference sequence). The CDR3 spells CASSPARHFSGNTIYF. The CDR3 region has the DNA TGTGCCAGCAGTCCGGCAAGACACTTCTCTGGAAACACCATATATTTT.

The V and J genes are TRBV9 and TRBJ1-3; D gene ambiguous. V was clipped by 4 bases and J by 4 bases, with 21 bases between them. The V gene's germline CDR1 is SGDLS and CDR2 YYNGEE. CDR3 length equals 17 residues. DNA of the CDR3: TGTGCCAGCAGCCCCCGACTACTTTACACGTACGGAAACACCATATATTTT. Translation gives CASSPRLLYTYGNTIYF.

DNA for the CDR3: TGTGCCAGCAGCTTCGACAGGGCCTCCTACGAGCAGTACTTC. It encodes CASSFDRASYEQYF. The chain joins TRBV5-6 to TRBJ2-7; 7 bases fit TRBD1. Germline trimming cut 2 bases from V and 0 bases from J; bases unmatched to any gene: 2. This CDR3 spans 14 amino acids. Germline assignment: CDR1 SGHDT and CDR2 YYEEEE.

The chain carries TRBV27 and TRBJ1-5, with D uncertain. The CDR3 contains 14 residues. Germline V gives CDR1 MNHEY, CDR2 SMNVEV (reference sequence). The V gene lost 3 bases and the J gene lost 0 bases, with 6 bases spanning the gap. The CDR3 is CASSFRDSNQPQHF. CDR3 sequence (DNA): TGTGCCAGCAGTTTCCGGGATAGCAATCAGCCCCAGCATTTT.

CDR3 sequence: CASSLGVGGDTQYF. In DNA form, the CDR3 reads TGTGCCAGCAGCTTAGGGGTTGGGGGCGATACGCAGTATTTT. The V and J genes are TRBV7-2 and TRBJ2-3; D is perhaps TRBD1 (6 bases). Germline-derived CDR1 and CDR2 are SGHTA and FQGNSA. There are 14 residues in the CDR3. The V end lost 1 base, the J end lost 6 bases, and 11 bases lay between the germline ends.

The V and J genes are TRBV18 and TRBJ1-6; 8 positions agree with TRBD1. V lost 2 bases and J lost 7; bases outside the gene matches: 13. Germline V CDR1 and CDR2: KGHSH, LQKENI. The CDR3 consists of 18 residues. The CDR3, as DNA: TGTGCCAGCTCACCAAGGGACGGCAGGGGGCAATTCAATTCACCCCTCCACTTT. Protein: CASSPRDGRGQFNSPLHF.

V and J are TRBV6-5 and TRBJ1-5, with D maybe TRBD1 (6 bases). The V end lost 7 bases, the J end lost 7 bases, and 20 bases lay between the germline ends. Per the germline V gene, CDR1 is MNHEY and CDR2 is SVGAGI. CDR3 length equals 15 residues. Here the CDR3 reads CASNPPGQRGQPQHF. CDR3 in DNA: TGTGCCAGCAATCCACCAGGACAGAGAGGACAGCCCCAGCATTTT.

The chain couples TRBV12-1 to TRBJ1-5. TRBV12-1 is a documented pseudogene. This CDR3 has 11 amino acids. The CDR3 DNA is TGTGCCAGCTCGTACAATCAGCCCCAGCATTTT. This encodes CASSYNQPQHF.